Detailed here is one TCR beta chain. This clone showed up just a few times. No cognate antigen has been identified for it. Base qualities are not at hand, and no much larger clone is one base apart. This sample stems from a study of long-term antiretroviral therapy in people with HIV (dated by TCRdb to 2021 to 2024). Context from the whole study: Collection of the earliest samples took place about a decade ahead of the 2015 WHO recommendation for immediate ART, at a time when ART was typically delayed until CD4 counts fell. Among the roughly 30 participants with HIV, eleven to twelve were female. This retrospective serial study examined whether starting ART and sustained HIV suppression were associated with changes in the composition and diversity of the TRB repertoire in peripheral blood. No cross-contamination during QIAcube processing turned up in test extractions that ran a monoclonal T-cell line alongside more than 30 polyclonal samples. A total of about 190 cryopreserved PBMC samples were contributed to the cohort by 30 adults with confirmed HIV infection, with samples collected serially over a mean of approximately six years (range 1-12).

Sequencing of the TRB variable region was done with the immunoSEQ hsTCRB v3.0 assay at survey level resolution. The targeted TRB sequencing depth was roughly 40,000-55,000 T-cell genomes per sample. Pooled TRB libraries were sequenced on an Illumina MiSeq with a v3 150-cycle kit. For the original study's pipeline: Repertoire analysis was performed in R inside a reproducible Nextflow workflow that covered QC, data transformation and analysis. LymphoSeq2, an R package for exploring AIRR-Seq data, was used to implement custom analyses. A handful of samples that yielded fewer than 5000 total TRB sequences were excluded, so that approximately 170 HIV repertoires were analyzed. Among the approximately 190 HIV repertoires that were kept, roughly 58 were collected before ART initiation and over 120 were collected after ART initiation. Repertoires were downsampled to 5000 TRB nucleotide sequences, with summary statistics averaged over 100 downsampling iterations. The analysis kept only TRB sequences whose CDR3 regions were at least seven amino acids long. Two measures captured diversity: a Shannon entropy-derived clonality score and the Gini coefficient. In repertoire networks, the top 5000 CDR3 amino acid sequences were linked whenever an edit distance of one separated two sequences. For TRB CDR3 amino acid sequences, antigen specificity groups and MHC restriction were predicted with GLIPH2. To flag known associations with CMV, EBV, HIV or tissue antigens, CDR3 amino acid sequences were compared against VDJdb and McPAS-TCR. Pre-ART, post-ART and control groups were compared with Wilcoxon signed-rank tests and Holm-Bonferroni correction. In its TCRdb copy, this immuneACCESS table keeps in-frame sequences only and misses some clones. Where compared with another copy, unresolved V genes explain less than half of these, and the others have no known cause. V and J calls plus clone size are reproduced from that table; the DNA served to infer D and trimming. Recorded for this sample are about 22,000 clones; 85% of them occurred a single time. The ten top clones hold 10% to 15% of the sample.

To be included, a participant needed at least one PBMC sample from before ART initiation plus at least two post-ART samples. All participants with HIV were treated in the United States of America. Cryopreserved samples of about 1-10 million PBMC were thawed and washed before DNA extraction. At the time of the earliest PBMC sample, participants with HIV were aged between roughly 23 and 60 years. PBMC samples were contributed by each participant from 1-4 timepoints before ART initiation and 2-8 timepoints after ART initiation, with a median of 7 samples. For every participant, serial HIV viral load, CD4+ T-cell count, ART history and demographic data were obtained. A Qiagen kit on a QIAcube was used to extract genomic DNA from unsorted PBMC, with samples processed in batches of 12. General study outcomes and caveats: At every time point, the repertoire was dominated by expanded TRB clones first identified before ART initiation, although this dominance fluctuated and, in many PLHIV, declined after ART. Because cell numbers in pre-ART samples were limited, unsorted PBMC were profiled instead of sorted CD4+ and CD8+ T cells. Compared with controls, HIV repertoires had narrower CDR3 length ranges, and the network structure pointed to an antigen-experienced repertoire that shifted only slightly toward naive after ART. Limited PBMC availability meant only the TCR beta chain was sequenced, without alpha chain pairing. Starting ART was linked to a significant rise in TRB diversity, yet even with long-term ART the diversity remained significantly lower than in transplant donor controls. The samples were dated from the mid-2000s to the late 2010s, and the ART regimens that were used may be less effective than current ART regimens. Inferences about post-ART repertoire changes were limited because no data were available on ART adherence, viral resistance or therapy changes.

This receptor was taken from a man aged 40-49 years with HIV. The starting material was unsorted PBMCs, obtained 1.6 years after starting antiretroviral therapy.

The DNA sequence is given as TGTGCCAGTAGTATAGGGACCATCGGCACTGAAGCTTTCTTT. Its product reads: CASSIGTIGTEAFF. The chain is made from TRBV19 and TRBJ1-1; there is no confident call for the D gene. At the junction V is shortened by 1 base and J by 4 bases, with 10 bases in between. The CDR3 numbers 14 residues from cysteine through phenylalanine. CDR3 DNA is the only sequence kept; it has 42 bases, read in frame from the first base. Based on the germline V gene (reference sequence), the CDR1 and CDR2 sequences are LNHDA and SQIVND. Joined to the reference TRBV19 and TRBJ1-1 proteins, this CDR3 gives the full variable domain: DGGITQSPKYLFRKEGQNVTLSCEQNLNHDAMYWYRQDPGQGLRLIYYSQIVNDFQKGDIAEGYSVSREKKESFPLTVTSAQKNPTAFYLCASSIGTIGTEAFFGQGTRLTVV.